This T cell receptor (beta chain) derives from a study of blood T cell repertoires in COVID-19 (dated by TCRdb to the early 2020s). Concerning the study at large: Collaborator samples came from the United States, Italy and Spain and covered acute and convalescent phases of COVID-19. The prospective study material was composed of cDNA or gDNA derived from T cells, B-cell-depleted T cells, or PBMCs. The dataset comprised deeply sampled blood TCRbeta repertoires from subjects exposed to, actively infected with, or recovered from COVID-19. The repertoires were released in a freely available public database intended as a resource for research on the immune response to SARS-CoV-2. Samples were obtained from the ongoing ImmuneRACE study (first 160 participants) and from some 1,300 subjects provided by 6 global collaborators. Sample metadata almost always included a de-identified subject ID, COVID-19 status, age in years and sex. Where HLA class I and class II types were available, the types were taken from metadata supplied by the sample provider, not from assay-based typing. Findings and caveats that apply to the study as a whole: The quantity of clinical and demographic metadata differed by source and by participant and was supplied without curation.

TCRbeta CDR3 regions were amplified from genomic DNA using the immunoSEQ Assay, a bias-controlled multiplex PCR. Per the source publication's procedure: The number of nucleated cells in each sample was estimated by amplification of reference gene primers within the assay. To quantify the absolute abundance of each unique TCRbeta CDR3 rearrangement, sequence reads were collapsed and filtered. For each sample, productive Simpson clonality was calculated as the square root of Simpson's diversity index across productive rearrangements. Entries here come from immuneACCESS through TCRdb and include only in-frame sequences with V and J called. Some clones fail to appear in such tables; in the studies checked, an unresolved V gene covers under half of the shortfall, and the cause of the remainder is unknown. That table gives V, J and clone size, and the DNA gave D and trimming. The sample table holds 95,000 to 150,000 clones, of which around 80% were seen once. Of the sample, approximately 16% is held by the ten largest clones.

A note on this clone: Its antigen target is currently unknown. Per-nucleotide qualities are absent, and no much larger clonotype sits a single base away.

Whole blood was collected in K2EDTA tubes by collaborating institutions according to the institutions' own protocols. Collaborator samples were shipped for TCRbeta analysis as frozen whole blood, isolated PBMCs, or DNA extracted from either sample type. Measured from the cysteine to the phenylalanine, the CDR3 is 15 residues long. The entry retains the CDR3 DNA only, 45 bases that are in frame from base 1. Relative to germline, V is 4 bases shorter and J is 3 bases shorter, with 17 bases between their ends. The CDR1 and CDR2 encoded by the germline V gene are SGDLS and YYNGEE. The sample taken for sequencing was peripheral blood. This receptor was obtained from a man between 60 and 70 years old with active or convalescent COVID-19. Here the chain combines TRBV9 and TRBJ2-7; the best D guess is TRBD1, with 6 bases matching. For the CDR3, the sequence is CASSFDGARGYEQYF. The base sequence is TGTGCCAGCAGCTTTGATGGGGCCAGGGGCTACGAGCAGTACTTC.